A selection of T cell receptor beta chains follows, all from one sample in a study of blood T cells in healthy people across ages. TCRdb called the 5' RACE reads again in MiXCR, with one record for every CDR3 protein. Of about a million distinct CDR3 sequences listed, roughly half are singletons. Material for sequencing was blood. The origin of the receptors is an older woman in good health. The CDR3 runs from the conserved cysteine through the conserved F or W. The D gene is left open where the match is weak. Clone size is not always given. Where it is, it says once, few, many or a class for expanded clones.

>TRBJ2-7|few|TRBV7-2|-
TGTGCCAGCAGCCCGCCTAGTATCAACGAGCAGTACTTC
CASSPPSINEQYF
>TRBJ1-6|-|TRBV7-2|-
TGTGCCAGCAGCCAACCCTTGCAGGGGAGTAATTCACCCCTCCACTTT
CASSQPLQGSNSPLHF
>TRBJ1-2|-|TRBV30|-
TGTGCCTGGAGTGGGGGGGCTGGCTACACCTTC
CAWSGGAGYTF
>TRBJ2-7|-|TRBV7-7|-
TGTGCCAGCAGCGCCTCCCCCGGAAACGAGCAGTACTTC
CASSASPGNEQYF
>TRBJ1-1|-|TRBV28|TRBD1
TGTGCCAGCAGTTTATTCGGGACAGGGGGTACTGAAGCTTTCTTT
CASSLFGTGGTEAFF
>TRBJ2-1|-|TRBV5-1|TRBD2
TGCGCCAGCAGCTTGGGTGGGAGGGCCAGTGAGCAGTTCTTC
CASSLGGRASEQFF
>TRBJ2-2|-|TRBV6-4|TRBD1
TGTGCCAGCAGTGACCAGACAGGGGGGACCGGGGAGCTGTTTTTT
CASSDQTGGTGELFF
>TRBJ1-2|few|TRBV5-6|TRBD1
TGTGCCAGCAGCTCCGGGACAGGGAGGATTGACTATGGCTACACCTTC
CASSSGTGRIDYGYTF
>TRBJ2-6|-|TRBV5-1|-
TGCGCCAGCAGCTCCAGGGGATCTGGGGCCAACGCCCTGACTTTC
CASSSRGSGANALTF
>TRBJ2-1|few|TRBV29-1|TRBD2
TGCAGCTCCAAAATTAGCGGGAGGAGTCACAATGAGCAGTTCTTC
CSSKISGRSHNEQFF
>TRBJ2-6|-|TRBV12-3/TRBV12-4|-
TGTGCCAGCACCAAAAAGGGGTCTGGGGCCAACGTCCTGACTTTC
CASTKKGSGANVLTF
>TRBJ2-7|-|TRBV20-1|TRBD1
TGCAGTGCGCCGGACAGGTACTACGAGCAGTACTTC
CSAPDRYYEQYF
>TRBJ1-6|-|TRBV7-9|-
TGTGCCAGCAGCCTAGGTCGGGATTCACCCCTCCACTTT
CASSLGRDSPLHF
>TRBJ2-7|once|TRBV6-5|TRBD2
TGTGCCAGCAGTGACTCGCGGGGGGCCTACGAGCAGTACTTC
CASSDSRGAYEQYF
>TRBJ1-2|-|TRBV28|TRBD1
TGTGCCAGCAGGCCGCCGGGACAGGGGCGTGTAGATTTCTATGGCTACACCTTC
CASRPPGQGRVDFYGYTF
>TRBJ1-2|-|TRBV24-1|-
TGTGCCACCAGTGATTTAGATGGACAGTTCTATGGCTACACCTTC
CATSDLDGQFYGYTF
>TRBJ1-2|few|TRBV18|TRBD1
TGTGCCAGCTCACCCGGGACAGGGGACTATGGCTACACCTTC
CASSPGTGDYGYTF
>TRBJ2-3|-|TRBV5-1|-
TGCGCCAGCAGCCCCCAGTGGACGGGGACAGATACGCAGTATTTT
CASSPQWTGTDTQYF
>TRBJ2-6|-|TRBV11-2|-
TGTGCCAGCAGCTTAGGGCAAAACTCTGGGGCCAACGTCCTGACTTTC
CASSLGQNSGANVLTF
>TRBJ2-3|-|TRBV4-1|-
TGCGCCAGCAGCTTTCTGGAGAGGGGGGGTGATACGCAGTATTTT
CASSFLERGGDTQYF
>TRBJ2-5|-|TRBV10-3|TRBD1
TGTGCCATCAGGGGGGACAGGGGGGAAGAGACCCAGTACTTC
CAIRGDRGEETQYF
>TRBJ2-7|-|TRBV12-3/TRBV12-4|-
TGTGCCAGCAGTTCCATTCAAAGGGGGAACGAGCAGTACTTC
CASSSIQRGNEQYF
>TRBJ1-5|-|TRBV10-3|TRBD1
TGTGCCACCAAAGGGACAGTGGCGGATCAGCCCCAGCATTTT
CATKGTVADQPQHF
>TRBJ1-2|-|TRBV7-9|-
TGTGCCAGCAGCTTAGAGAGGGCCTATGGCTACACCTTC
CASSLERAYGYTF
>TRBJ2-3|-|TRBV12-3/TRBV12-4|TRBD1
TGTGCCAGCAGCCCCCGAAGGAGTTTACAGGGGATGACAGGTACGCAGTATTTT
CASSPRRSLQGMTGTQYF
>TRBJ2-3|few|TRBV12-3/TRBV12-4|-
TGTGCCAGCAACCTAGGCACAGATACGCAGTATTTT
CASNLGTDTQYF
>TRBJ2-7|-|TRBV30|TRBD1
TGTGCCTGGAGGACCTCCGGGACAGGAGCCTACGAGCAGTACTTC
CAWRTSGTGAYEQYF
>TRBJ2-2|-|TRBV13|-
TGTGCCAGCAGCCCTCCCTCGCGGGTTGACACCGGGGAGCTGTTTTTT
CASSPPSRVDTGELFF
>TRBJ2-7|few|TRBV29-1|-
TGCAGCGGACACAGGGGAGGCGAGCAGTACTTC
CSGHRGGEQYF
>TRBJ1-2|-|TRBV29-1|-
TGCAGCGTTGAGAAAGTTTATGGCTACACCTTC
CSVEKVYGYTF
>TRBJ2-2|-|TRBV12-3/TRBV12-4|-
TGTGCCAGCAGTTTAGCGCGAGCAACGACAGCAACCGGGGAGCTGTTTTTT
CASSLARATTATGELFF
>TRBJ2-3|few|TRBV20-1|-
TGCAGTGCCACACAATCAGCGGGCCTCACAGATACGCAGTATTTT
CSATQSAGLTDTQYF
>TRBJ1-2|few|TRBV29-1|-
TGCAGTGTTGACCCCCCCGACTACACCTTC
CSVDPPDYTF
>TRBJ2-5|many|TRBV6-1|-
TGTGCCAGCAGTGAAGAGACCCAGTACTTC
CASSEETQYF
>TRBJ2-7|-|TRBV28|TRBD1
TGTGCCAGCAGCCCGCCAGGGGGCATCGACGAGCAGTACTTC
CASSPPGGIDEQYF
>TRBJ2-1|few|TRBV28|-
TGTGCCAGCAGTCCCCTGGGGGGATGGAGCAATGAGCAGTTCTTC
CASSPLGGWSNEQFF
>TRBJ2-1|-|TRBV5-1|-
TGCGCCAGCCGCCCCCCGGTCGGGGGCTACAGTTCAAATGAGCAGTTCTTC
CASRPPVGGYSSNEQFF
>TRBJ2-7|-|TRBV5-1|-
TGCGCCAGCAGCTATGAGGCCAGGGACTCCTACGAGCAGTACTTC
CASSYEARDSYEQYF
>TRBJ2-3|-|TRBV7-9|TRBD2
TGTGCCAGCAGCTTAGCCGATAGCGGGAGGCACCATGATACGCAGTATTTT
CASSLADSGRHHDTQYF
>TRBJ2-7|-|TRBV6-5|-
TGTGCCAGCAGTTACTCGGTAGCTAGCGAGTCCTACGAGCAGTACTTC
CASSYSVASESYEQYF
>TRBJ2-3|-|TRBV5-1|TRBD2
TGCGCCAGCAGCGGGCGGGAGCCCCGCACAGATACGCAGTATTTT
CASSGREPRTDTQYF
>TRBJ2-2|-|TRBV6-6|TRBD1
TGTGCCAGCAGTTACTCGGGACAGACCACCGGGGAGCTGTTTTTT
CASSYSGQTTGELFF